These 10 T cell receptor beta chains were sequenced from one sample in a study of T cell responses to AZD1222 COVID-19 vaccine. Generated by immunoSEQ multiplex PCR, the TCRdb table keeps only in-frame clones and is missing some. The table has some 84,000 clones, roughly nine tenths seen once. This material consisted of peripheral blood, taken 28 days after the second AZD1222 dose. The source of these receptors is an adult who received the AZD1222 COVID-19 vaccine.

CDR3 nucleotides: TGTGCCAGTAGCCCAGGACGGGGGACGCTCTATTACGAGCAGTACTTC. This codes for CASSPGRGTLYYEQYF. The genes are TRBV19 and TRBJ2-7; the D gene is possibly TRBD2 (6 bases). CDR1 is LNHDA and CDR2 is SQIVND in the germline V gene (reference sequence). The V gene lost 6 bases and the J gene lost 4 bases, with 22 bases spanning the gap. The CDR3 is 16 amino acids.

The chain links TRBV19 to TRBJ2-7; 10 positions match TRBD1. This CDR3 is built from 14 residues. Germline assignment: CDR1 LNHDA and CDR2 SQIVND (reference sequence). Trimming at V came to 4 bases and at J to 7 bases, leaving 7 bases not matched to a gene. The CDR3 is CASSTLTGGAEQYF. DNA for the CDR3: TGTGCCAGTAGTACTTTGACAGGGGGCGCGGAGCAGTACTTC.

V gene TRBV5-6 combines with J gene TRBJ2-3; D is possibly TRBD1 or TRBD2 (6 bases each). The CDR3 length is 13 residues. Germline V gene sequence: CDR1 SGHDT, CDR2 YYEEEE. Trimming pared 5 bases from V and 5 bases from J, leaving 12 bases between. The CDR3 bases are TGTGCCAGCAGTTTACAGGGAGGAGATACGCAGTATTTT. Encoded protein: CASSLQGGDTQYF.

The V gene is TRBV6-5, the J gene TRBJ1-1; 8 bases line up with TRBD1. Looked up from germline, CDR1 is MNHEY and CDR2 is SVGAGI. V shed 1 base, J shed 5 bases, and the junction held 3 bases outside the gene matches. This CDR3 contains 14 residues. Here the CDR3 DNA reads TGTGCCAGCAGTTACTATACAGGGGGGACTGAAGCTTTCTTT. This codes for CASSYYTGGTEAFF.

This chain joins TRBV30 and TRBJ2-2, with TRBD2 as a possible D gene (6 bases). The ends were cut back, 0 bases at V and 7 bases at J, with 18 bases in the middle. Germline CDR1 reads GTSNPN; CDR2 reads SVGIG (reference sequence). CDR3 size: 16 residues. CDR3 nucleotides: TGTGCCTGGAGTGTACGGGACGTTCCCGGGGGCGGGGAGCTGTTTTTT. It yields the protein CAWSVRDVPGGGELFF.

This chain uses TRBV9 with TRBJ1-6; D is perhaps TRBD1 (5 bases). V shed 3 bases and J shed 14 bases, with 18 bases lying between them. The CDR3 length is 14 residues. The germline V gene encodes CDR1 SGDLS and CDR2 YYNGEE. The CDR3 sequence is CASSGTGPLSSLHF. The CDR3 bases are TGTGCCAGCAGCGGAACGGGACCTCTTTCTTCCCTCCACTTT.

The chain links TRBV4-1 to TRBJ1-2; maybe TRBD1 (6 bases). The CDR3 consists of 15 residues. Germline CDR1 and CDR2: MGHRA and YSYEKL. Trimming took off 0 bases at V and 8 bases at J, with 16 bases between the two ends. CDR3 region: CASSQEIRSGVGYTF. The CDR3 DNA reads TGCGCCAGCAGCCAAGAAATTAGGTCAGGGGTCGGCTACACCTTC.

The V and J genes are TRBV7-6 and TRBJ1-2; 9 bases align to TRBD1. Germline CDR1 is SGHVS and CDR2 is FNYEAQ. Losses at the gene ends were 5 bases for V and 8 bases for J; bases not matched to a gene: 12. CDR3 size: 15 residues. The CDR3 loop is CASSPGTGSRWGYTF. The DNA of the CDR3 is TGTGCCAGCAGCCCCGGGACAGGGTCGCGCTGGGGCTACACCTTC.

This rearrangement joins TRBV5-1 to TRBJ1-1; 9 nucleotides agree with TRBD1. The CDR3 runs to 16 residues. The V segment lost 1 base and the J segment 3 bases; nucleotides outside the gene matches: 7. Per the germline V gene, CDR1 is SGHRS and CDR2 is YFSETQ. The CDR3 here is CASSLRQGVVDTEAFF. CDR3 coding DNA: TGCGCCAGCAGCTTGAGACAGGGGGTGGTGGACACTGAAGCTTTCTTT.

The chain uses TRBV5-1 and TRBJ2-3; possibly TRBD2 for D (6 bases). CDR3 length: 16 amino acids. Germline values: CDR1 SGHRS, CDR2 YFSETQ. Trimming removed 4 bases at V and 1 base at J, with 16 bases between. The CDR3 DNA is TGCGCCAGCAGCGCGGGGACGGCGGCGGGCACAGATACGCAGTATTTT. Translating it yields CASSAGTAAGTDTQYF.